The 29 T cell receptor beta chains below come from one sample, sequenced in a study of cytotoxic CD8 clonotypes in ibrutinib-treated CLL. Measured with immunoSEQ multiplex PCR; TCRdb has only the in-frame clones, and not every one. The profile shows tens of thousands of clones, 75% to 95% of them singletons. This sample comprised PBMCs, obtained after 12 months of ibrutinib treatment. These receptors all come from a human donor with chronic lymphocytic leukemia.

CDR3 nucleotides: TGCGCCAGCAGCTTGGAGCAGGGGCCTTACAATGAGCAGTTCTTC. Encoded protein: CASSLEQGPYNEQFF. This chain joins TRBV5-1 and TRBJ2-1, with D possibly TRBD1 on 6 matching bases. V dropped 0 bases and J dropped 4 bases, with 11 bases sitting between them. This CDR3 spans 15 amino acids. Germline CDR1 SGHRS, CDR2 YFSETQ.

The rearrangement uses TRBV27 and TRBJ1-2, with a weak D call TRBD1 (6 bases). This CDR3 has 16 residues. Germline V gives CDR1 MNHEY, CDR2 SMNVEV (reference sequence). Trimming took 0 bases from V and 2 from J, leaving 13 bases between them. CDR3 DNA sequence: TGTGCCAGCAGTTTATCAGGGACACAGAAAAACTATGGCTACACCTTC. Protein: CASSLSGTQKNYGYTF.

The chain carries TRBV28 and TRBJ2-5; 8 bases are a match to TRBD2. The CDR3 is 18 residues long. After removal of 2 bases from V and 2 bases from J, the junction contained 13 bases not matched to a gene. CDR1 MDHEN and CDR2 SYDVKM come from the germline V gene. The CDR3 sequence: CASSLGYWREANQETQYF. CDR3 nucleotide sequence: TGTGCCAGCAGTTTAGGGTATTGGCGGGAGGCAAATCAAGAGACCCAGTACTTC.

The sample holds a few counts of this clone. The V call is TRBV7-2, the J call TRBJ2-3; 8 nucleotides match TRBD2. CDR1 is SGHTA and CDR2 is FQGNSA in the germline V gene. Germline trimming cut 1 base from V and 1 base from J; bases unmatched to any gene: 10. The length of the CDR3 is 18 residues. The CDR3 sequence is CASSLVSQGLVGTDTQYF. The CDR3 region has the DNA TGTGCCAGCAGCTTAGTTTCCCAGGGACTAGTAGGCACAGATACGCAGTATTTT.

The CDR3: CASSPRTRGRQETQYF. CDR3 DNA: TGTGCCAGCAGTCCACGGACAAGGGGGCGACAAGAGACCCAGTACTTC. The rearrangement joins TRBV28 to TRBJ2-5; 7 nucleotides agree with TRBD1. In germline, CDR1 is MDHEN, CDR2 SYDVKM. With 5 bases clipped from V and 2 bases from J, the junction kept 11 bases outside the gene matches. This CDR3 has 16 residues.

This chain uses TRBV10-3 with TRBJ2-7; D is perhaps TRBD1 (7 bases). The germline V gene encodes CDR1 ENHRY and CDR2 SYGVKD. V was cut by 6 bases and J by 0 bases, with 15 bases left in between. This CDR3 has 15 amino acids. Written as DNA, the CDR3 is TGTGCCATCAGCGCGGGACAGTCCAGCTCCTACGAGCAGTACTTC. The encoded protein is CAISAGQSSSYEQYF.

The rearrangement links TRBV19 to TRBJ2-7; 9 nucleotides align to TRBD1. The CDR3 is 14 residues long. The junction had 6 bases not matched to a gene; V was cut back by 4 bases and J by 5 bases. Germline V lookup: CDR1 LNHDA, CDR2 SQIVND (reference sequence). CDR3 nucleotide sequence: TGTGCCAGTAGTAGCCGGGACAGGGTCAACGAGCAGTACTTC. It specifies CASSSRDRVNEQYF.

The genes are TRBV7-8 and TRBJ2-7; D may be TRBD2 (6 bases). Trimming removed 0 bases from V and 3 bases from J, with 15 bases in between. This CDR3 region has 16 residues. From germline, CDR1 is SGHVS and CDR2 FQNEAQ. CDR3 bases: TGTGCCAGCAGCTTAGCGAGGAGGGAGCCACACTACGAGCAGTACTTC. Translating gives CASSLARREPHYEQYF.

V gene TRBV30 combines with J gene TRBJ1-2, with 7 positions matching TRBD1. V lost 3 bases and J lost 2; bases outside the gene matches: 15. The CDR3 consists of 17 residues. From germline, CDR1 is GTSNPN and CDR2 SVGIG (reference sequence). CDR3 nucleotides: TGTGCCTGGAGAAGACAGGGCGTAAGAAGGGGGAACTATGGCTACACCTTC. Its translation: CAWRRQGVRRGNYGYTF.

The chain links TRBV6-5 to TRBJ1-2; unclear D gene. The CDR3 covers 12 residues. Trimming removed 6 bases from V and 4 bases from J, with 9 bases in between. Per germline, CDR1 MNHEY and CDR2 SVGAGI. CDR3 coding DNA: TGTGCCAGCAGCCGACCGGTCTATGGCTACACCTTC. The encoded protein is CASSRPVYGYTF.

This clone showed up just a few times. This chain joins TRBV7-9 and TRBJ1-2; the match to TRBD1 covers 8 bases. CDR1 is SEHNR, CDR2 FQNEAQ, per germline (reference sequence). The length of the CDR3 is 15 residues. V shed 5 bases, J shed 6 bases, and the junction held 11 bases outside the gene matches. The CDR3 loop is CASSPITGGVNGYTF. CDR3 DNA sequence: TGTGCCAGCAGCCCTATTACAGGGGGGGTCAATGGCTACACCTTC.

The chain has TRBV7-2 and TRBJ2-7; TRBD2 matches at 11 bases. The germline V gene has CDR1 SGHTA and CDR2 FQGNSA. There are 16 residues in the CDR3. After removal of 1 base from V and 2 bases from J, the junction contained 4 bases not matched to a gene. CDR3 DNA: TGTGCCAGCAGCTTAGTCCCACTAGCGGGAGCCTACGAGCAGTACTTC. Amino acid sequence: CASSLVPLAGAYEQYF.

This chain joins TRBV19 and TRBJ2-7; TRBD1 matches at 8 bases. This CDR3 has 14 residues. Germline CDR1 LNHDA, CDR2 SQIVND (reference sequence). With V trimmed by 5 bases and J by 2 bases, 5 bases remained unmatched. The CDR3 is CASSSGGGPYEQYF. In nucleotides, the CDR3 is TGTGCCAGTAGTTCAGGGGGCGGACCCTACGAGCAGTACTTC. Variable domain in full (rest from reference TRBV19 and TRBJ2-7): DGGITQSPKYLFRKEGQNVTLSCEQNLNHDAMYWYRQDPGQGLRLIYYSQIVNDFQKGDIAEGYSVSREKKESFPLTVTSAQKNPTAFYLCASSSGGGPYEQYFGPGTRLTVT.

The rearrangement joins TRBV9 to TRBJ1-5; D might be TRBD1 (6 bases). V was cut by 3 bases and J by 1 base, with 8 bases left in between. Germline CDR1 SGDLS, CDR2 YYNGEE. This CDR3 has 14 residues. The CDR3 nucleotides read TGTGCCAGCAGCGGAACAGGGAGCAATCAGCCCCAGCATTTT. This translates into CASSGTGSNQPQHF.

This clone was recorded a few times. The rearrangement uses TRBV27 and TRBJ1-5; 7 nucleotides match TRBD1. V lost 9 bases and J lost 5; bases outside the gene matches: 7. The CDR3 length is 13 residues. Germline CDR1 reads MNHEY; CDR2 reads SMNVEV (reference sequence). The CDR3 DNA reads TGTGCCAGTTGTCGACAGGGCGATCAGCCCCAGCATTTT. Protein sequence: CASCRQGDQPQHF.

This clone was detected once. This chain connects TRBV11-2 to TRBJ2-1; D remains ambiguous. Germline V lookup: CDR1 SGHAT, CDR2 FQNNGV. The germline V and J ends were trimmed by 2 bases and 6 bases, with 5 bases remaining between them. This CDR3 is built from 12 residues. CDR3 DNA: TGTGCCAGCAGCTTATCGTTCAATGAGCAGTTCTTC. Encoded protein: CASSLSFNEQFF.

The chain carries TRBV19 and TRBJ2-2; 10 bases map to TRBD2. Germline values: CDR1 LNHDA, CDR2 SQIVND (reference sequence). With V trimmed by 4 bases and J by 5 bases, 10 bases remained unmatched. The CDR3 consists of 17 residues. The CDR3 DNA reads TGTGCCAGTAGTAGGGGGCTAGCGGGAGCGGGGACCGGGGAGCTGTTTTTT. Residues: CASSRGLAGAGTGELFF.

DNA of the CDR3: TGTGCCAGCAGTCCGACAGCAACTAATGAAAAACTGTTTTTT. Encoded protein: CASSPTATNEKLFF. The J gene is TRBJ1-4, the V gene TRBV6-5; D is possibly TRBD1 (5 bases). CDR3 size: 14 residues. Germline lookup yields CDR1 MNHEY and CDR2 SVGAGI. The V end was cut by 5 bases, the J end by 0 bases, with 7 bases between.

The rearrangement uses TRBV2 and TRBJ2-5; D uncertain. V shed 0 bases and J shed 5 bases, with 10 bases lying between them. The CDR3 runs to 14 residues. Germline V gives CDR1 SNHLY, CDR2 FYNNEI. CDR3 coding DNA: TGTGCCAGCAGTGAAGCGACGGTGAGGGAGACCCAGTACTTC. It translates to CASSEATVRETQYF.

This clone was observed once. The chain joins TRBV2 to TRBJ1-2, with D hard to call. The germline V gene encodes CDR1 SNHLY and CDR2 FYNNEI. This CDR3 contains 14 residues. V lost 8 bases and J lost 4, with 17 bases in between. CDR3 sequence (DNA): TGTGCCAGCCTACCCCCCTCGGGAAGCTATGGCTACACCTTC. Its protein product is CASLPPSGSYGYTF.

The rearrangement links TRBV7-2 to TRBJ2-7, with TRBD2 matching over 7 bases. V was pared by 5 bases and J by 1 base, with 8 bases of the junction left unmatched. Germline V gene lookup returns CDR1 SGHTA and CDR2 FQGNSA. The CDR3 runs to 15 residues. CDR3 amino acids: CASSQSAGSSYEQYF. CDR3 bases: TGTGCCAGCAGCCAATCAGCGGGGAGTTCCTACGAGCAGTACTTC.

The V call is TRBV19, the J call TRBJ2-1; possible D gene TRBD2, 6 bases. The CDR3 is made up of 16 amino acids. Trimming shortened V by 7 bases and J by 2 bases, and 18 bases separated the two germline ends. Germline V gene lookup returns CDR1 LNHDA and CDR2 SQIVND (reference sequence). CDR3 residues: CASTEDAGRPYNEQFF. CDR3 nucleotide sequence: TGTGCCAGTACCGAAGATGCGGGGAGACCCTACAATGAGCAGTTCTTC.

The V call is TRBV11-2, the J call TRBJ2-1, with a weak D call TRBD2 (6 bases). Trimming pared 0 bases from V and 3 bases from J, leaving 9 bases between. CDR1 is SGHAT, CDR2 FQNNGV, per germline. The CDR3 spans 15 residues. The CDR3 bases are TGTGCCAGCAGCTTAGATCGGGGAGGCTACAATGAGCAGTTCTTC. It is translated as CASSLDRGGYNEQFF.

Here the CDR3 reads CASSVSQGALSLTEAFF. The CDR3 DNA sequence: TGTGCCAGCAGTGTATCGCAGGGGGCTTTATCCCTGACTGAAGCTTTCTTT. This chain joins TRBV2 and TRBJ1-1; TRBD1 matches 8 bases. The CDR3 runs 17 residues. Germline lookup yields CDR1 SNHLY and CDR2 FYNNEI. After removal of 4 bases from V and 5 bases from J, the junction contained 15 bases not matched to a gene.

Only one count was recorded for this clone. The V and J genes are TRBV4-3 and TRBJ1-6; 8 bases are a match to TRBD1. The CDR3 loop spans 15 amino acids. Germline lookup yields CDR1 LGHNA and CDR2 YSLEER. With 1 base clipped from V and 14 bases from J, the junction kept 10 bases outside the gene matches. The DNA for the CDR3 is TGCGCCAGCAGCCAAGTCCAGGACAGGGTATGGGCCCTCCACTTT. Protein sequence: CASSQVQDRVWALHF.

V and J are TRBV19 and TRBJ1-1, with D possibly TRBD1 on 6 matching bases. The ends were cut back, 8 bases at V and 5 bases at J, with 9 bases in the middle. Germline assignment: CDR1 LNHDA and CDR2 SQIVND (reference sequence). CDR3 length: 11 amino acids. As DNA, the CDR3 is TGTGCCAGTCTTACAGGGACTGAAGCTTTCTTT. The encoded protein is CASLTGTEAFF.

The V gene is TRBV4-1, the J gene TRBJ1-1; D possibly corresponds to TRBD1 (5 bases). Per germline, CDR1 MGHRA and CDR2 YSYEKL. V lost 5 bases to trimming and J lost 4 bases, with 23 bases between them. This CDR3 comprises 17 residues. The CDR3 protein is CASSARTRGGAGTEAFF. The CDR3 region has the DNA TGCGCCAGCAGCGCCCGTACAAGGGGCGGGGCCGGCACTGAAGCTTTCTTT.

This sequence joins TRBV30 and TRBJ2-7; the D gene is possibly TRBD1 (7 bases). V dropped 5 bases and J dropped 9 bases, with 23 bases sitting between them. Germline V gene sequence: CDR1 GTSNPN, CDR2 SVGIG (reference sequence). This CDR3 region has 14 residues. CDR3 DNA: TGTGCCTGGTCCCGCGGTCAGGGGGGTCCCGGGCAGTACTTC. The encoded protein is CAWSRGQGGPGQYF.

V is TRBV7-9 and J is TRBJ2-3; no clear D gene. The germline V and J ends were trimmed by 10 bases and 0 bases, with 8 bases remaining between them. Germline CDR1 and CDR2: SEHNR and FQNEAQ (reference sequence). This CDR3 has 12 amino acids. The CDR3 is CATAASTDTQYF. CDR3 bases: TGTGCCACGGCAGCTAGCACAGATACGCAGTATTTT.